The 32 T cell receptor beta chains below come from one sample, sequenced in a study of post-analysis software for immune sequencing data (dated by TCRdb to the mid-2010s). Library generation was performed with PCR. The sample was run on an Illumina HiSeq 2500. To reduce PCR and sequencing biases, unique molecular identifiers were incorporated into the TCR beta cDNA libraries. The public reads were reprocessed in TCRdb via fastp at Q25 and MiXCR, keeping in-frame beta chains. Every entry covers one CDR3 protein and lists the most common genes and DNA from its rows. This sample holds 150,000 or so distinct CDR3 sequences; 36% were observed only once. The ten largest clones take up 25% to 35% of the sample. In the paper's terms, the time point label means: second blood draw from one MS patient after hematopoietic stem cell transplantation. Specimen: blood, collected after autologous hematopoietic stem cell transplantation. The receptors come from a girl aged 10 to 17 with multiple sclerosis. Donor details come from another sample of the same person, matched by shared clones.

V and J are TRBV5-6 and TRBJ2-7; 11 bases match TRBD2. The junction had 9 bases not matched to a gene; V was cut back by 3 bases and J by 4 bases. Looked up from germline, CDR1 is SGHDT and CDR2 is YYEEEE. The CDR3 extends over 16 amino acids. CDR3 sequence (DNA): TGTGCCAGCAGCTCGGCTCTAGCGGGAGGCGGGTACGAGCAGTACTTC. It yields the protein CASSSALAGGGYEQYF.

The DNA of the CDR3 is TGTGCCAGCAACCCCGGGGTAGCGGGAGGTTACGAGCAGTACTTC. Translating it yields CASNPGVAGGYEQYF. V gene TRBV9 combines with J gene TRBJ2-4; 10 nucleotides agree with TRBD2. The J call is in doubt because the DNA end fits TRBJ2-7 better. In germline, CDR1 is SGDLS, CDR2 YYNGEE. The CDR3 runs to 15 residues.

This chain links TRBV6-6 with TRBJ1-4; 9 bases are a match to TRBD1. This CDR3 is built from 16 residues. CDR1 is MNHNY and CDR2 is SVGAGI in the germline V gene (reference sequence). V gave up 3 bases and J gave up 2 bases; unmatched junction bases: 4. CDR3 DNA sequence: TGTGCCAGCAGTTATGGGACAGGGCGCACTAATGAAAAACTGTTTTTT. It codes for CASSYGTGRTNEKLFF.

Turning to this clonotype: This may be a read error: a much more frequent sequence differs by one nucleotide. This chain connects TRBV6-5 to TRBJ2-1; D is possibly TRBD1 (5 bases). CDR3 size: 13 residues. CDR1 and CDR2 (germline): MNHEY, SVGAGI. V gave up 6 bases and J gave up 6 bases, with 12 bases separating them. In nucleotides, the CDR3 is TGTGCCAGCAGGGCAGGGCAGGGCAATGAGCAGTTCTTC. Translating it yields CASRAGQGNEQFF.

This clonotype occurred a few times. J is TRBJ2-2 and V is TRBV9; D call uncertain. V was trimmed by 3 bases and J by 5 bases, leaving 14 bases between them. From germline, CDR1 is SGDLS and CDR2 YYNGEE. CDR3 length: 15 residues. The CDR3 is CASSAFDGRTGELFF. In DNA form, the CDR3 reads TGTGCCAGCAGCGCCTTTGACGGGCGGACCGGGGAGCTGTTTTTT.

This clonotype was observed a single time. This rearrangement joins TRBV20-1 to TRBJ2-3; the match to TRBD1 covers 10 bases. Germline V CDR1 and CDR2: DFQATT, SNEGSKA (reference sequence). V lost 3 bases and J lost 1; bases outside the gene matches: 13. This CDR3 spans 18 amino acids. The CDR3 spells CSASALTGGLGGTDTQYF. The CDR3 region has the DNA TGCAGTGCTAGCGCCTTGACAGGGGGCCTTGGTGGCACAGATACGCAGTATTTT.

The V call is TRBV20-1, the J call TRBJ2-3, with no clear D. V lost 4 bases to trimming and J lost 2 bases, with 10 bases between them. The CDR3 spans 13 residues. From germline, CDR1 is DFQATT and CDR2 SNEGSKA (reference sequence). The chain's CDR3 is CSAKKRFTDTQYF. Here the CDR3 DNA reads TGCAGTGCTAAAAAGCGTTTCACAGATACGCAGTATTTT.

This clonotype has only a few counts. J is TRBJ2-1 and V is TRBV20-1, with TRBD2 matching 13 bases. This CDR3 contains 15 residues. Unmatched junction bases numbered 5, after V lost 1 base and J lost 8 bases. Germline CDR1 DFQATT, CDR2 SNEGSKA (reference sequence). CDR3: CSARAPTSGRYEQFF. The DNA of the CDR3 is TGCAGTGCTAGAGCTCCGACTAGCGGGAGGTATGAGCAGTTCTTC.

The V call is TRBV12-3 or TRBV12-4, the J call TRBJ2-3, with 9 bases that match TRBD1. V was pared by 5 bases and J by 2 bases, with 8 bases of the junction left unmatched. This CDR3 has 16 amino acids. The CDR3 loop reads CASSPPRDRATDTQYF. In DNA form, the CDR3 reads TGTGCCAGCAGTCCCCCGAGGGACAGGGCCACAGATACGCAGTATTTT.

This clonotype was seen many times. The V and J genes are TRBV4-3 and TRBJ2-7, with 8 bases lining up with TRBD1. Germline assignment: CDR1 LGHNA and CDR2 YSLEER. J was trimmed by 2 bases and V by 1 base; bases with no gene match: 4. The CDR3 length is 15 residues. The CDR3 bases are TGCGCCAGCAGCCAAGGTCAGGGGGCCACCTACGAGCAGTACTTC. Protein: CASSQGQGATYEQYF.

This clonotype was detected a few times. The chain joins TRBV10-3 to TRBJ2-5; D unclear. CDR3 length equals 13 residues. Between the trimmed V and J ends, which lost 4 bases and 4 bases, there was a span of 10 bases. CDR1 and CDR2 (germline): ENHRY, SYGVKD. The CDR3 loop is CAISGSDGETQYF. The CDR3 region has the DNA TGTGCCATCAGTGGGAGTGATGGAGAGACCCAGTACTTC.

The chain joins TRBV6-5 to TRBJ1-1; D call uncertain. The germline CDR1 and CDR2 sequences are MNHEY and SVGAGI. Trimming left V 0 bases short and J 6 bases short, with 11 bases between. This CDR3 comprises 14 residues. The DNA for the CDR3 is TGTGCCAGCAGTTACTCCGGGTCCGCCGCTGAAGCTTTCTTT. This translates into CASSYSGSAAEAFF.

V is TRBV5-6 and J is TRBJ2-5, with D uncertain. CDR1 SGHDT and CDR2 YYEEEE come from the germline V gene. The CDR3 covers 15 residues. Trimming shortened V by 1 base and J by 5 bases, and 15 bases separated the two germline ends. The CDR3 DNA reads TGTGCCAGCAGCTTGCCAGTTACATTAGAGGAGACCCAGTACTTC. It encodes CASSLPVTLEETQYF.

This clonotype was counted once. The chain recombines TRBV5-6 with TRBJ2-3; 7 nucleotides align to TRBD1. Losses at the gene ends were 7 bases for V and 4 bases for J; bases not matched to a gene: 15. The germline gives CDR1 SGHDT, CDR2 YYEEEE. CDR3 length: 16 residues. In DNA form, the CDR3 reads TGTGCCAGCTCGAAGAGAGGGGGCGATATGGCAGATACGCAGTATTTT. Its translation: CASSKRGGDMADTQYF.

This clonotype has more than one count but fewer than ten. The gene calls are TRBV5-1 and TRBJ1-5; possibly TRBD1 for D (5 bases). Trimming removed 4 bases at V and 4 bases at J, with 12 bases between. Germline values: CDR1 SGHRS, CDR2 YFSETQ. The CDR3 has 14 residues. The CDR3 loop reads CASSTVGGNQPQHF. CDR3 in DNA: TGCGCCAGCAGCACGGTGGGGGGGAATCAGCCCCAGCATTTT.

The chain recombines TRBV20-1 with TRBJ2-7; 8 nucleotides align to TRBD2. The CDR3 totals 15 residues. V trimming: 1 base; J trimming: 4 bases; junction bases outside the gene matches: 9. Germline V gene sequence: CDR1 DFQATT, CDR2 SNEGSKA (reference sequence). Here the CDR3 DNA reads TGCAGTGCTAGAGCCCCGCTAGCGGGCTTGTACGAGCAGTACTTC. Amino acid sequence: CSARAPLAGLYEQYF.

As for this clonotype: This sequence may be a read error, since a much larger clone differs from it by one base. This sequence joins TRBV27 and TRBJ2-1; D gene uncertain. Trimming shortened V by 11 bases and J by 5 bases, and 22 bases separated the two germline ends. This CDR3 is built from 15 residues. Germline CDR1 and CDR2: MNHEY and SMNVEV (reference sequence). CDR3 nucleotides: TGTGCCTGCTCACGAGAGCTCCTGAGAAACAATGAGCAGTTCTTC. Protein product: CACSRELLRNNEQFF.

The rearrangement uses TRBV7-9 and TRBJ1-6; D possibly corresponds to TRBD1 (5 bases). The CDR3 runs 17 residues. The V and J ends lost 4 bases and 11 bases respectively, with 24 bases between them. Germline CDR1 SEHNR, CDR2 FQNEAQ (reference sequence). This chain's CDR3 is CASSYHELGDAGPPLHF. The CDR3 DNA reads TGTGCCAGCAGCTACCATGAATTAGGGGACGCAGGTCCACCCCTCCACTTT.

The chain couples TRBV24-1 to TRBJ2-3; unclear D gene. The CDR3 loop spans 13 amino acids. Trimming left V 3 bases short and J 2 bases short, with 5 bases between. Germline V gene sequence: CDR1 KGHDR, CDR2 SFDVKD. The CDR3: CATSDVDTDTQYF. The CDR3 DNA follows: TGTGCCACCAGTGATGTGGACACAGATACGCAGTATTTT.

This chain connects TRBV20-1 to TRBJ2-1; 13 nucleotides line up with TRBD2. CDR1 DFQATT and CDR2 SNEGSKA come from the germline V gene (reference sequence). Trimming removed 3 bases from V and 6 bases from J; junction bases left unmatched: 8. The CDR3 is 16 amino acids. CDR3 in amino acids: CSASQTSGRLTNEQFF. The CDR3 nucleotides are TGCAGTGCTAGCCAGACTAGCGGGAGGCTTACCAATGAGCAGTTCTTC.

The chain recombines TRBV5-1 with TRBJ1-2; 7 bases fit TRBD1. This CDR3 contains 14 residues. The V gene's germline CDR1 is SGHRS and CDR2 YFSETQ. J lost 3 bases, V lost 7 bases, and 9 bases had no gene match. CDR3 in DNA: TGCGCCAGCGCCTTGAAAGGGGGCGACTATGGCTACACCTTC. This encodes CASALKGGDYGYTF.

The sample holds a few counts of this clonotype. The V and J genes are TRBV20-1 and TRBJ1-6; D is unclear. Between the trimmed V and J ends, which lost 6 bases and 4 bases, there was a span of 19 bases. In germline, CDR1 is DFQATT, CDR2 SNEGSKA (reference sequence). The CDR3 consists of 16 residues. The CDR3 DNA reads TGCAGTGCGCTCCCCTTGACCCGGGTTTATAATTCACCCCTCCACTTT. Amino acid sequence: CSALPLTRVYNSPLHF.

This sequence joins TRBV7-9 and TRBJ1-3, with D uncertain. V shed 1 base and J shed 4 bases, with 5 bases lying between them. The CDR3 runs to 13 residues. The V gene's germline CDR1 is SEHNR and CDR2 FQNEAQ (reference sequence). The CDR3, as DNA: TGTGCCAGCAGCTTAGGTTCCGGAAACACCATATATTTT. This sequence encodes CASSLGSGNTIYF.

This clonotype was observed a handful of times. The CDR3 sequence: CSVRIQGQGEGETQYF. As DNA, the CDR3 is TGCAGCGTTCGAATTCAGGGACAGGGGGAGGGGGAGACCCAGTACTTC. The V call is TRBV29-1, the J call TRBJ2-5; 11 bases match TRBD1. V shed 5 bases, J shed 5 bases, and the junction held 13 bases outside the gene matches. The CDR3 runs to 16 residues. Germline CDR1 SQVTM, CDR2 ANQGSEA.

The chain couples TRBV7-2 to TRBJ2-1; D not resolved. The CDR3 loop spans 13 amino acids. Trimming removed 2 bases from V and 12 bases from J, with 14 bases in between. Germline loops: CDR1 SGHTA, CDR2 FQGNSA. CDR3 protein: CASSLIRALGQFF. The CDR3 DNA is TGTGCCAGCAGCTTAATCCGGGCCCTAGGGCAGTTCTTC.

This clonotype was seen a handful of times. The J gene is TRBJ2-1, the V gene TRBV7-8, with 9 bases lining up with TRBD1. The CDR3 length is 17 residues. Germline V gives CDR1 SGHVS, CDR2 FQNEAQ. The V and J ends lost 4 bases and 12 bases, in that order; junction bases with no gene match: 19. This CDR3 is CASSSKAGTGIGVGQFF. DNA of the CDR3: TGTGCCAGCAGCTCAAAGGCCGGGACAGGGATCGGGGTCGGGCAGTTCTTC.

The sample holds a few counts of this clonotype. The chain links TRBV4-2 to TRBJ1-5, with 9 positions matching TRBD1. CDR1 LGHNA and CDR2 YNFKEQ come from the germline V gene. V shed 0 bases and J 2 bases; nucleotides not matched to a gene: 8. CDR3 length equals 18 residues. The DNA of the CDR3 is TGTGCCAGCAGCCAAGAACTCCTGACAGGGGGACGCAATCAGCCCCAGCATTTT. It is translated as CASSQELLTGGRNQPQHF.

The V call is TRBV5-1, the J call TRBJ2-3, with D possibly TRBD2 on 7 matching bases. Trimming cost V 0 bases and J 3 bases, with 11 bases left between them. The CDR3 length is 15 residues. Germline-derived CDR1 and CDR2 are SGHRS and YFSETQ. The CDR3 region is CASSLAGGKTDTQYF. In DNA, the CDR3 is TGCGCCAGCAGCTTGGCGGGGGGCAAGACAGATACGCAGTATTTT.

The sample holds one count of this clonotype. This may be a read error: a much more frequent sequence differs by one nucleotide. The V and J genes are TRBV5-1 and TRBJ2-1; maybe TRBD2 (5 bases). Trimming took 2 bases from V and 0 from J, leaving 15 bases between them. The CDR3 is 17 residues long. Germline assignment: CDR1 SGHRS and CDR2 YFSETQ. The CDR3 loop is CASSLTQTTSSYNEQFF. The CDR3 region has the DNA TGCGCCAGCAGCTTAACCCAGACAACTAGCTCCTACAATGAGCAGTTCTTC.

This clonotype showed up just a few times. The chain couples TRBV20-1 to TRBJ2-7; D is possibly TRBD1 or TRBD2 (6 bases each). The CDR3 length is 16 residues. Trimming pared 6 bases from V and 1 base from J, leaving 22 bases between. Germline V gene sequence: CDR1 DFQATT, CDR2 SNEGSKA (reference sequence). CDR3 sequence (DNA): TGCAGTGCCCAGGGGTCGGGAGCCACCAGGTCCTACGAGCAGTACTTC. Its protein product is CSAQGSGATRSYEQYF.

In this sample, this clonotype turned up a few times. The V call is TRBV7-2, the J call TRBJ2-7; no firm D call. Trimming removed 1 base at V and 0 bases at J, with 7 bases between. CDR1 SGHTA and CDR2 FQGNSA come from the germline V gene. The CDR3 loop spans 14 amino acids. CDR3 loop: CASSLGSVSYEQYF. The CDR3 nucleotides are TGTGCCAGCAGCTTAGGGTCAGTCTCCTACGAGCAGTACTTC.

There are a few counts of this clonotype. The DNA for the CDR3 is TGTGCCAGCAGCTCGGGACTAGCGGGAGGGTACAATGAGCAGTTCTTC. This sequence encodes CASSSGLAGGYNEQFF. The chain couples TRBV11-3 to TRBJ2-1; 16 nucleotides match TRBD2. The CDR3 is 16 amino acids. Per the germline V gene, CDR1 is SGHNT and CDR2 is YENEEA. J gave up 4 bases and V 4 bases, and 1 base lay outside the gene matches.